This T cell receptor beta chain was captured by sequencing in a study of CD8 T cells in Susac syndrome. Study as a whole: The Susac syndrome patients that were sequenced included about six with active disease and 8 or 9 in remission.

RNA amounts of about 0.5 to 1 ug underwent reverse transcription with random hexamers. MiXCR, applied by TCRdb to the immunoSEQ multiplex PCR reads, yields one record per CDR3 protein. The table lists about 140,000 distinct CDR3 sequences, around 95% of them singletons, with more than 0.11% in the top ten. In the case of this clonotype: Its specificity is unknown.

All included Susac syndrome patients satisfied recently defined diagnostic criteria for definite or probable disease. General study findings and limits: The study admitted that it had a relatively small number of individuals in its TCR sequencing and HLA analysis.

This CDR3 is built from 16 residues. Germline assignment: CDR1 SGHNT and CDR2 YYREEE (reference sequence). V lost 3 bases and J lost 6; bases outside the gene matches: 11. This chain joins TRBV5-4 and TRBJ2-5; 10 bases are shared with TRBD1. The clonotype originates from a human donor with Susac syndrome. The specimen sequenced was CD4+ T cells from PBMCs. CDR3 amino acids: CASSSTGTGEKKTQYF. CDR3 nucleotide sequence: TGTGCCAGCAGCTCGACAGGGACAGGGGAAAAAAAGACCCAGTACTTC.